These 30 T cell receptor beta chains were sequenced from one sample in a study of OX40 agonist ivuxolimab in advanced cancers. Repertoires were generated with immunoSEQ multiplex PCR, while TCRdb's copy carries only in-frame clones and drops some. The top ten hold around an eighth of the sample, which has about 42,000 clones, around nine tenths seen once. Sequencing used CD4+ or CD8+ T cells sorted from blood, obtained in a trial of the OX40 agonist ivuxolimab. These TCRs come from an adult with an advanced solid tumor such as melanoma, head and neck, liver or kidney cancer.

The chain is built from TRBV7-8 and TRBJ2-7, with TRBD2 matching 10 bases. Trimming cost V 5 bases and J 0 bases; bases outside gene matches: 13. The CDR3 loop spans 18 amino acids. Germline CDR1 is SGHVS and CDR2 is FQNEAQ. CDR3 DNA sequence: TGTGCCAGCAGCCAGAAGGTACTAGCGGGACCGAGCTCCTACGAGCAGTACTTC. It yields the protein CASSQKVLAGPSSYEQYF.

The chain couples TRBV18 to TRBJ2-2; D is uncertain. Germline-derived CDR1 and CDR2 are KGHSH and LQKENI. CDR3 size: 15 residues. Between the trimmed V and J ends, which lost 1 base and 11 bases, there was a span of 17 bases. CDR3 sequence: CASSPLVAGLNELFF. CDR3 nucleotide sequence: TGTGCCAGCTCACCACTAGTGGCCGGATTAAATGAGCTGTTTTTT.

The chain combines TRBV7-9 with TRBJ1-5; D is perhaps TRBD1 (5 bases). Germline CDR1 reads SEHNR; CDR2 reads FQNEAQ (reference sequence). The CDR3 covers 13 residues. The V gene lost 2 bases and the J gene lost 7 bases, with 9 bases spanning the gap. CDR3 coding DNA: TGTGCCAGCAGCTTACAGGGTCGGCAGCCCCAGCATTTT. Protein product: CASSLQGRQPQHF.

J is TRBJ2-1 and V is TRBV18; maybe TRBD2 (5 bases). The ends were cut back, 3 bases at V and 6 bases at J, with 9 bases in the middle. The CDR3 loop spans 13 amino acids. Germline CDR1 KGHSH, CDR2 LQKENI. This chain's CDR3 is CASSPTKGNEQFF. Written as DNA, the CDR3 is TGTGCCAGCTCACCGACTAAAGGCAATGAGCAGTTCTTC.

V and J are TRBV14 and TRBJ2-5; TRBD2 matches at 10 bases. The CDR3 covers 15 residues. The junction had 4 bases not matched to a gene; V was cut back by 4 bases and J by 2 bases. CDR1 is SGHDN and CDR2 is FVKESK in the germline V gene. The CDR3 loop reads CASSPWTSGQETQYF. The CDR3 nucleotides are TGTGCCAGCAGCCCCTGGACTAGCGGACAAGAGACCCAGTACTTC.

The chain recombines TRBV4-1 with TRBJ2-7; D unclear. CDR1 is MGHRA, CDR2 YSYEKL, per germline. The ends were cut back, 6 bases at V and 6 bases at J, with 18 bases in the middle. The CDR3 length is 14 residues. The CDR3 loop is CASRRHEVFPEQYF. CDR3 DNA: TGCGCCAGCAGACGACACGAAGTCTTCCCCGAGCAGTACTTC.

In DNA form, the CDR3 reads TGTGCCAGCAGGTATCGGGTGGGGACCTACGAGCAGTACTTC. Amino acid sequence: CASRYRVGTYEQYF. The chain joins TRBV6-6 to TRBJ2-7; D is unclear. CDR3 length: 14 residues. The germline V gene has CDR1 MNHNY and CDR2 SVGAGI (reference sequence). The V and J ends lost 6 bases and 2 bases respectively, with 14 bases between them.

The chain is built from TRBV6-5 and TRBJ2-7; 9 nucleotides agree with TRBD2. This CDR3 is 15 amino acids long. The junction had 11 bases not matched to a gene; V was cut back by 7 bases and J by 4 bases. Germline CDR1 MNHEY, CDR2 SVGAGI. CDR3 sequence: CASKSPAGGGYEQYF. CDR3 bases: TGTGCCAGCAAAAGCCCAGCGGGAGGCGGGTACGAGCAGTACTTC.

The V gene is TRBV5-1, the J gene TRBJ2-6; no firm D call. V lost 2 bases to trimming and J lost 1 base, with 13 bases between them. CDR1 and CDR2 (germline): SGHRS, YFSETQ. This CDR3 has 17 amino acids. The DNA of the CDR3 is TGCGCCAGCAGCTTTTGGGCAGGTTCGTCTGGGGCCAACGTCCTGACTTTC. It encodes CASSFWAGSSGANVLTF.

This rearrangement joins TRBV19 to TRBJ1-1; D call uncertain. There are 17 residues in the CDR3. Trimming took off 1 base at V and 0 bases at J, with 15 bases between the two ends. Germline V gene lookup returns CDR1 LNHDA and CDR2 SQIVND (reference sequence). The CDR3 coding sequence is TGTGCCAGTAGTATAGGGGTCGTATGGTCCATGAACACTGAAGCTTTCTTT. Protein sequence: CASSIGVVWSMNTEAFF.

The chain uses TRBV6-1 and TRBJ2-5; D is perhaps TRBD2 (5 bases). The CDR3 covers 12 residues. Trimming pared 6 bases from V and 5 bases from J, leaving 10 bases between. Germline V gene lookup returns CDR1 MNHNS and CDR2 SASEGT. CDR3 region: CASRRAVETQYF. The CDR3 DNA reads TGTGCCAGCAGGCGAGCGGTCGAGACCCAGTACTTC.

The chain is built from TRBV4-1 and TRBJ2-5; 7 bases map to TRBD2. The length of the CDR3 is 14 residues. Germline loops: CDR1 MGHRA, CDR2 YSYEKL. V lost 5 bases and J lost 2; bases outside the gene matches: 5. This CDR3 reads CASSGAGPQETQYF. CDR3 DNA: TGCGCCAGCAGCGGAGCGGGGCCTCAAGAGACCCAGTACTTC.

This clone showed up just a few times. This sequence joins TRBV9 and TRBJ1-5; D gene ambiguous. V shed 4 bases and J shed 6 bases, with 14 bases lying between them. This CDR3 has 14 residues. Germline V gene lookup returns CDR1 SGDLS and CDR2 YYNGEE. The CDR3 here is CASSPGGLRQPQHF. In nucleotides, the CDR3 is TGTGCCAGCAGCCCCGGAGGGTTGCGTCAGCCCCAGCATTTT. The full variable domain, completed using reference TRBV9 and TRBJ1-5, is DSGVTQTPKHLITATGQRVTLRCSPRSGDLSVYWYQQSLDQGLQFLIQYYNGEERAKGNILERFSAQQFPDLHSELNLSSLELGDSALYFCASSPGGLRQPQHFGDGTRLSIL.

The chain combines TRBV5-6 with TRBJ2-5; a possible D gene is TRBD2 (6 bases). CDR1 is SGHDT and CDR2 is YYEEEE in the germline V gene. CDR3 length: 13 residues. V shed 4 bases and J shed 7 bases, with 14 bases lying between them. The CDR3 DNA follows: TGTGCCAGCAGCCCCCCAGCCGGGGGGACCCAGTACTTC. It codes for CASSPPAGGTQYF.

This clone was detected only once. V gene TRBV30 combines with J gene TRBJ2-7, with TRBD2 matching over 9 bases. Per germline, CDR1 GTSNPN and CDR2 SVGIG (reference sequence). The V and J ends lost 4 bases and 3 bases, in that order; junction bases with no gene match: 7. CDR3 length: 14 residues. CDR3 sequence (DNA): TGTGCCTGGAAGAGAACGACTAGCGGCTACGAGCAGTACTTC. This gives the protein CAWKRTTSGYEQYF.

The CDR3 nucleotides read TGTGCCAGCAGTATTCCCCTAGGAGTCGATGGCTACACCTTC. Translation gives CASSIPLGVDGYTF. The chain is built from TRBV28 and TRBJ1-2; no clear D gene. CDR1 is MDHEN, CDR2 SYDVKM, per germline. The V and J ends lost 5 bases and 6 bases respectively, with 16 bases between them. The CDR3 is made up of 14 amino acids.

The chain links TRBV27 to TRBJ2-1, with D unresolved. The CDR3 consists of 15 residues. The V and J ends lost 3 bases and 1 base respectively, with 10 bases between them. Germline assignment: CDR1 MNHEY and CDR2 SMNVEV (reference sequence). The CDR3 region has the DNA TGTGCCAGCAGTTTCGCGATGCCTTCCTACAATGAGCAGTTCTTC. Its translation: CASSFAMPSYNEQFF.

This clone has just one count. The rearrangement joins TRBV7-2 to TRBJ1-1; D is perhaps TRBD1 (5 bases). The V end was cut by 0 bases, the J end by 4 bases, with 9 bases between. In germline, CDR1 is SGHTA, CDR2 FQGNSA. The CDR3 is 14 amino acids. CDR3 DNA sequence: TGTGCCAGCAGCTTAGCAGGAGGGACCACTGAAGCTTTCTTT. This gives the protein CASSLAGGTTEAFF.

The rearrangement uses TRBV13 and TRBJ2-1; 12 nucleotides line up with TRBD2. Germline V gives CDR1 PRHDT, CDR2 FYEKMQ (reference sequence). The length of the CDR3 is 14 residues. V lost 5 bases to trimming and J lost 8 bases; unmatched junction nucleotides: 4. The CDR3 coding sequence is TGTGCCAGCAGCAAGACTAGCGGGGGATATGAGCAGTTCTTC. Amino acid sequence: CASSKTSGGYEQFF.

V usage is TRBV27 and J usage is TRBJ1-6, with 9 bases lining up with TRBD1. In germline, CDR1 is MNHEY, CDR2 SMNVEV (reference sequence). CDR3 length: 13 residues. The V gene end was trimmed by 5 bases and the J gene end by 7 bases; junction bases not matched to a gene: 0. CDR3 region: CASSGTGNSPLHF. In DNA form, the CDR3 reads TGTGCCAGCAGTGGGACAGGGAATTCACCCCTCCACTTT.

The rearrangement links TRBV5-1 to TRBJ2-5, with 7 bases aligning to TRBD1. The J call could be wrong; TRBJ2-7 is a better fit for the DNA end. The germline CDR1 and CDR2 sequences are SGHRS and YFSETQ. The CDR3 runs 15 residues. The CDR3 DNA reads as TGCGCCAGCAGCTGGGACGGGACAGTTACCTACGAGCAGTACTTC. Translated: CASSWDGTVTYEQYF.

V gene TRBV25-1 combines with J gene TRBJ2-7; 7 nucleotides align to TRBD1. The CDR3 sequence is 15 residues long. Germline V gene lookup returns CDR1 MGHDK and CDR2 SYGVNS. The junction had 7 bases not matched to a gene; V was cut back by 4 bases and J by 1 base. The chain's CDR3 is CASSVTGFGSYEQYF. DNA of the CDR3: TGTGCCAGCAGTGTGACAGGGTTTGGGTCCTACGAGCAGTACTTC.

This chain joins TRBV5-1 and TRBJ1-3; TRBD1 agrees at 7 bases. Trimming cost V 4 bases and J 0 bases; bases outside gene matches: 7. Germline CDR1 reads SGHRS; CDR2 reads YFSETQ. This CDR3 is built from 16 residues. This CDR3 reads CASSGTVLHSGNTIYF. CDR3 sequence (DNA): TGCGCCAGCAGCGGGACAGTTCTCCACTCTGGAAACACCATATATTTT.

This clone appeared a single time. The chain employs TRBV10-1 and TRBJ2-7, with D unclear. The CDR3 contains 13 residues. Trimming left V 3 bases short and J 6 bases short, with 12 bases between. Germline assignment: CDR1 WNHNN and CDR2 SYGVQD (reference sequence). CDR3 nucleotides: TGCGCCAGCAGTGAAACGGTCCTGGGCGAGCAGTACTTC. Its translation is CASSETVLGEQYF.

This chain joins TRBV5-6 and TRBJ1-6; 8 nucleotides match TRBD1. This CDR3 has 17 amino acids. The V and J ends lost 4 bases and 8 bases, in that order; junction bases with no gene match: 14. The germline gives CDR1 SGHDT, CDR2 YYEEEE. The CDR3, as DNA: TGTGCCAGCAGCCATCTCCGGACAGGGAAGGTAGATTCACCCCTCCACTTT. Encoded protein: CASSHLRTGKVDSPLHF.

The chain recombines TRBV29-1 with TRBJ2-1; D is perhaps TRBD2 (6 bases). The CDR3 sequence is 14 residues long. Germline V lookup: CDR1 SQVTM, CDR2 ANQGSEA. This CDR3 reads CSVNRDSNYNEQFF. CDR3 DNA: TGCAGTGTTAACCGGGACTCCAACTACAATGAGCAGTTCTTC.

The J gene is TRBJ1-1, the V gene TRBV7-2, with a possible D match to TRBD1 (6 bases). The V end was cut by 5 bases, the J end by 1 base, with 17 bases between. Germline loops: CDR1 SGHTA, CDR2 FQGNSA. The CDR3 has 16 amino acids. The CDR3: CASSSLVAGENTEAFF. The CDR3 DNA sequence: TGTGCCAGCAGCAGCTTAGTCGCAGGGGAGAACACTGAAGCTTTCTTT.

The chain joins TRBV28 to TRBJ1-2, with no clear D. This CDR3 has 14 amino acids. CDR1 and CDR2 from the germline V gene are MDHEN and SYDVKM. The V gene lost 10 bases and the J gene lost 1 base, with 16 bases spanning the gap. Here the CDR3 reads CATQPGSYNYGYTF. CDR3 nucleotides: TGTGCCACCCAACCCGGGAGCTATAACTATGGCTACACCTTC.

Regarding this clone: The junction departs from germline at one end; a sequencing error may be responsible. This chain uses TRBV2 with TRBJ2-2, with a weak D call TRBD1 (5 bases). The germline gives CDR1 SNHLY, CDR2 FYNNEI. This CDR3 region has 14 residues. CDR3 DNA: TGTGCCAGCAGGGAAGGGGTTCGGACCGGGGAGCTGTTTTTT. Its protein product is CASREGVRTGELFF. Variable domain in full (rest from reference TRBV2 and TRBJ2-2): EPEVTQTPSHQVTQMGQEVILRCVPISNHLYFYWYRQILGQKVEFLVSFYNNEISEKSEIFDDQFSVERPDGSNFTLKIRSTKLEDSAMYFCASREGVRTGELFFGEGSRLTVL.

The chain employs TRBV7-9 and TRBJ2-4; possible D gene TRBD1, 6 bases. CDR3 length equals 18 residues. Germline V lookup: CDR1 SEHNR, CDR2 FQNEAQ (reference sequence). Deletions cut 1 base from V and 1 base from J, with 17 bases between. The CDR3 reads CASSLGGQFSGAKNIQYF. For the CDR3, the DNA is TGTGCCAGCAGCTTAGGAGGACAGTTCTCGGGGGCCAAAAACATTCAGTACTTC.